This T cell receptor beta chain was identified during a study of monozygotic twins with inflammatory bowel disease. TCRdb re-called the 5' RACE reads and catalogs CDR3 proteins one per entry, DNA excluded. Reported are fewer than 450,000 distinct CDR3 sequences; the ten largest clones contain around 2.6%. The CDR3 covers 15 residues. The germline CDR1 and CDR2 sequences are KGHSH and LQKENI. The genes are TRBV18 and TRBJ2-7; TCRdb lists TRBD1, though no DNA is available to test this call. This receptor was taken from a human donor with ulcerative colitis or Crohn's disease, or a healthy co-twin of an affected twin (not recorded which). Sequenced sample: blood. The chain's CDR3 is CASSRPGQPAYEQYF.